This is a list of T cell receptor beta chains from one sample in a study of cytomegalovirus exposure and HLA in healthy donors. Here immunoSEQ multiplex PCR was the method, and the copy in TCRdb shows in-frame clones only, minus some. The table records 150,000 to 200,000 clones, roughly 87% of them present only once. The specimen was PBMCs. All receptors derive from a girl under three years old in good health and CMV-seronegative. Both conserved end residues are part of each CDR3. The D gene is left open where the match is weak. Rows may omit the clone size; those that give it use once, few, many or a size class.

V gene,D gene,clone size,J gene,CDR3 DNA,CDR3 protein
TRBV4-3,TRBD2,.,TRBJ2-7,TGCGCCAGCAGCCAAGATCGGGAGGCCTCCTACGAGCAGTACTTC,CASSQDREASYEQYF
TRBV27,.,.,TRBJ2-3,TGTGCCAGCAGTTTATTGAGGACAACTCGGGATACGCAGTATTTT,CASSLLRTTRDTQYF
TRBV7-7,.,.,TRBJ2-2,TGTGCTAGCAGCGTTCGGGGGGCCCCCGGGGAGCTGTTTTTT,CASSVRGAPGELFF
TRBV6-1,.,few,TRBJ1-1,TGTGCCAGCAGTGTCACCAGGGGCCTTATGAACACTGAAGCTTTCTTT,CASSVTRGLMNTEAFF
TRBV7-3,TRBD2,.,TRBJ2-1,TGTGCCAGCAGCTTAACCCTAATGGCTAGCGGGGGCGGCCCCTACAATGAGCAGTTCTTC,CASSLTLMASGGGPYNEQFF
TRBV25-1,.,.,TRBJ2-2,TGTGCCAGCAGTGAAGGTCTAAGGGGGGGCACCGGGGAGCTGTTTTTT,CASSEGLRGGTGELFF
TRBV9,TRBD2,.,TRBJ2-5,TGTGCCAGCAGCGTAGGCGGGGGGGCCTGGCAAGAGACCCAGTACTTC,CASSVGGGAWQETQYF
TRBV6-1,.,.,TRBJ1-1,TGTGCCAGCACTATTCTGAACACTGAAGCTTTCTTT,CASTILNTEAFF
TRBV11-3,TRBD1,.,TRBJ2-1,TGTGCCAGCAGCTTAGAGGGACAGGACAATGAGCAGTTCTTC,CASSLEGQDNEQFF
TRBV5-1,.,.,TRBJ2-2,TGCGCCAGCAGCTTGGCCGGGCTAGCGCGATCTGACACCGGGGAGCTGTTTTTT,CASSLAGLARSDTGELFF
TRBV4-1,.,.,TRBJ1-6,TGCGCCAGCAGCCAAGGGACTTGGAATTCACCCCTCCACTTT,CASSQGTWNSPLHF
TRBV27,.,.,TRBJ2-1,TGTGCCAGCAGCGATTCACTAGCCAATGAGCAGTTCTTC,CASSDSLANEQFF
TRBV4-2,TRBD2,.,TRBJ2-5,TGTGCCAGCAGCCCCGGGACTAGTAAGACCCAGTACTTC,CASSPGTSKTQYF
TRBV7-2,TRBD1,.,TRBJ1-5,TGTGCCAGCAGCTTAAATTGGGGACAGGGGTCGAGTCAGCCCCAGCATTTT,CASSLNWGQGSSQPQHF
TRBV5-3,TRBD2,.,TRBJ2-1,TGTGCCAGAAGCCCGGGACTAGCGGGGGGCAATGAGCAGTTCTTC,CARSPGLAGGNEQFF
TRBV7-8,TRBD2,.,TRBJ2-1,TGTGCCAGCAGGGGGTTTGGGTCTCTAGCGGGACACAATGAGCAGTTCTTC,CASRGFGSLAGHNEQFF
TRBV10-1,TRBD2,.,TRBJ2-1,TGCGCCAGCAGTGAGAACGGGGGGGCATCGGATGAGCAGTTCTTC,CASSENGGASDEQFF
TRBV10-3,.,.,TRBJ2-1,TGTGCCATCAGCAGGCCAGACCTCAATGAGCAGTTCTTC,CAISRPDLNEQFF
TRBV27,.,.,TRBJ2-7,TGTGCCAGCGGCTTTTCCTACGAGCAGTACTTC,CASGFSYEQYF
TRBV4-1,.,.,TRBJ2-7,TGCGCCAGCAGCCTGGGTGGGCCTACAGGGAACTACGAGCAGTACTTC,CASSLGGPTGNYEQYF
TRBV4-3,TRBD2,.,TRBJ2-1,TGCGCCAGCAGCCAAGGATGGGGCTCCCTAGGACTAGCGGGACCGCAGTTCTTC,CASSQGWGSLGLAGPQFF
TRBV4-3,TRBD2,.,TRBJ2-1,TGCGCCAGCAGCGAACCGGGACTAGCGGCTAACAATGAGCAGTTCTTC,CASSEPGLAANNEQFF
TRBV14,TRBD2,.,TRBJ2-1,TGTGCCAGCAGCCCCGGGACCCGGGGGGTAAATGAGCAGTTCTTC,CASSPGTRGVNEQFF
TRBV11-2,TRBD2,.,TRBJ2-7,TGTGCCAGCAGGCCCCCCCCGGGACTAGGAATCGACGAGCAGTACTTC,CASRPPPGLGIDEQYF
TRBV7-3,TRBD2,.,TRBJ2-5,TGTGCCAGCAGCCTGGGACTAGCGGAAGAGACCCAGTACTTC,CASSLGLAEETQYF
TRBV2,TRBD2,once,TRBJ2-1,TGTGCCAGCAGTGAAACTAGCGGGGTAAATGAGCAGTTCTTC,CASSETSGVNEQFF
TRBV10-1,TRBD1,.,TRBJ2-1,TGCGCCAGCAGTAGACAGGGCATGGGAGAGCAGTTCTTC,CASSRQGMGEQFF
TRBV9,TRBD2,.,TRBJ2-7,TGTGCCAGCAGCGTAGGGGAGGGGTTTCCCAACGAGCAGTACTTC,CASSVGEGFPNEQYF
TRBV27,TRBD1,.,TRBJ2-5,TGTGCCAGCAGTTACGGGACAGGGGGTCAAGAGACCCAGTACTTC,CASSYGTGGQETQYF
TRBV10-1,TRBD2,.,TRBJ2-1,TGCGCCTGCCGCCGGACTAGCGGGAGGTGGGATGAGCAGTTCTTC,CACRRTSGRWDEQFF
TRBV5-6,TRBD2,.,TRBJ2-1,TGTGCCAGCAGCTTGGGTCTAGCGGGGAGCTCCTACAATGAGCAGTTCTTC,CASSLGLAGSSYNEQFF
TRBV5-4,.,.,TRBJ1-3,TGTGCCAGCAGCACCCTCTTGGAGGAGACCATATATTTT,CASSTLLEETIYF
TRBV14,.,.,TRBJ1-2,TGTGCCAGCAGCCCCCGACGACAGGAGGAATATGGCTACACCTTC,CASSPRRQEEYGYTF
TRBV4-1,.,once,TRBJ2-3,TGCGCCAGCAGCCAACAGGGAACCCTCACAGATACGCAGTATTTT,CASSQQGTLTDTQYF
TRBV9,TRBD2,.,TRBJ2-1,TGTGCCAGCAGCGTAGTCAGCGGGGTCTCCTACAATGAGCAGTTCTTC,CASSVVSGVSYNEQFF
TRBV5-1,.,.,TRBJ2-3,TGCGCCAGCAGCTTTTCGCGGGTTAGCACAGATACGCAGTATTTT,CASSFSRVSTDTQYF
TRBV19,.,.,TRBJ2-7,TGTGCCAGTAGTCCCCGCGGTGGCGTCCTTTCCTACGAGCAGTACTTC,CASSPRGGVLSYEQYF
TRBV2,.,.,TRBJ1-5,TGTGCCAGCAGTGCCAACAGGAACAATCAGCCCCAGCATTTT,CASSANRNNQPQHF
TRBV5-6,.,.,TRBJ1-1,TGTGCCAGCAGCCCGTCAAAAACCATTTTCAAGGGGATTACTGAAGCTTTCTTT,CASSPSKTIFKGITEAFF
TRBV4-2,.,.,TRBJ1-3,TGTGCCAGCAGCCAAGAGGGGGGGGCTTCCTCTGGAAACACCATATATTTT,CASSQEGGASSGNTIYF
TRBV10-3,TRBD1,.,TRBJ1-2,TGTGCCATCAGTATGATTGGACAGGGGGCCTTTCTTTCGACTAACTATGGCTACACCTTC,CAISMIGQGAFLSTNYGYTF
TRBV10-3,.,.,TRBJ2-2,TGTGCCATCAGTGTAACCGGGGGAGCAACCGGGGAGCTGTTTTTT,CAISVTGGATGELFF
TRBV10-3,.,.,TRBJ2-1,TGTGCCATCAGAGAGACAGGTACCTACAATGAGCAGTTCTTC,CAIRETGTYNEQFF
TRBV9,TRBD2,.,TRBJ2-3,TGTGCCAGCAGCGTAGTTCCTAGCGGATCCACAGATACGCAGTATTTT,CASSVVPSGSTDTQYF
TRBV2,TRBD2,few,TRBJ2-1,TGTGCCAGCAGTTCTAGCGGGAACTACAATGAGCAGTTCTTC,CASSSSGNYNEQFF
TRBV9,TRBD2,.,TRBJ2-1,TGTGCCAGCAGCGTAGTCCCGCTAGCGGAAGGAGAGCAGTTCTTC,CASSVVPLAEGEQFF
TRBV5-1,.,.,TRBJ2-7,TGCGCCAGCAGCTTGGTGAGTACCTACGAGCAGTACTTC,CASSLVSTYEQYF
TRBV4-3,TRBD1,.,TRBJ2-1,TGCGCCAGCAGCCAAGAAGGGGGACAGTACAATGAGCAGTTCTTC,CASSQEGGQYNEQFF
TRBV7-2,TRBD2,.,TRBJ2-3,TGTGCCAGCAGCCGTCTCGGGACTAGCTTTAGCACAGATACGCAGTATTTT,CASSRLGTSFSTDTQYF
TRBV4-2,TRBD1,.,TRBJ1-5,TGTGCCAGCAGCCAAACCCCGGGACAGAGAATCAATCAGCCCCAGCATTTT,CASSQTPGQRINQPQHF
TRBV7-9,TRBD1,.,TRBJ1-1,TGTGCCAGCAGCTTCGGACAGGGCACTGAAGCTTTCTTT,CASSFGQGTEAFF
TRBV4-1,.,.,TRBJ1-1,TGCGCCAGCAGCCACAGGGACTTGAACACTGAAGCTTTCTTT,CASSHRDLNTEAFF
TRBV5-8,.,.,TRBJ1-1,TGTGCCAGCACCTTCTCCACTGAAGCTTTCTTT,CASTFSTEAFF
TRBV7-3,.,.,TRBJ2-2,TGTGCCAGCAGCGCCGGACAAACGAACACCGGGGAGCTGTTTTTT,CASSAGQTNTGELFF
TRBV5-1,TRBD2,.,TRBJ2-1,TGCGCCAGCAGCTTGGGCGGGGGGCCTGTTGTCGAGCAGTTCTTC,CASSLGGGPVVEQFF
TRBV19,.,.,TRBJ1-5,TGTGCCAGTCGCTCTCCAGGAACCCAGCATTTT,CASRSPGTQHF
TRBV4-3,TRBD2,.,TRBJ2-7,TGCGCCAGCAGCCAAGATGGGCTAGCGGGTTTCTACGAGCAGTACTTC,CASSQDGLAGFYEQYF
TRBV7-9,TRBD2,.,TRBJ2-1,TGTGCCAGCAGCTTACGGGCTAGCGGCAATGAGCAGTTCTTC,CASSLRASGNEQFF
TRBV30,.,.,TRBJ1-2,TGTGCCTGGAGGTTGGTAACAGGGCGAGGAGAAAAAGGCTACACCTTC,CAWRLVTGRGEKGYTF